These T cell receptor beta chains were read from a single sample in a study of blood T cell repertoires in COVID-19. Produced via immunoSEQ multiplex PCR; TCRdb's table is partial and in-frame only. In the table there are roughly 200,000 clones, 86% of which are singletons. The material sequenced was PBMCs or T cells enriched from blood (not recorded which). Receptor source: a woman younger than 45 who had been exposed to COVID-19. Both conserved end residues are part of each CDR3. D genes are given only for firm matches. The size entry is marked missing in some rows and otherwise reads once, few, many or a size class.

j_call: TRBJ1-2; d_call: TRBD1; v_call: TRBV6-5; clone_size: NA; cdr3_nt: TGTGCCAGCAGTCCAGGGGGGAACTATGGCTACACCTTC; cdr3_aa: CASSPGGNYGYTF
j_call: TRBJ1-1; d_call: NA; v_call: TRBV11-2; clone_size: NA; cdr3_nt: TGTGCCAGCAGCTTTGGTCGGGTGGTGGAAGTGAACACTGAAGCTTTCTTT; cdr3_aa: CASSFGRVVEVNTEAFF
j_call: TRBJ1-2; d_call: TRBD1; v_call: TRBV7-2; clone_size: NA; cdr3_nt: TGTGCCAGCAGCTTGACAGGGTATATTGGCTACACCTTC; cdr3_aa: CASSLTGYIGYTF
j_call: TRBJ2-3; d_call: NA; v_call: TRBV10-3; clone_size: NA; cdr3_nt: TGTGCCACCCACCCCCGCCCGGTTGCAGATACGCAGTATTTT; cdr3_aa: CATHPRPVADTQYF
j_call: TRBJ1-3; d_call: NA; v_call: TRBV10-3; clone_size: NA; cdr3_nt: TGTGCCATCAGTGAGAGGCAGGGGTATGGAAACACCATATATTTT; cdr3_aa: CAISERQGYGNTIYF
j_call: TRBJ2-2; d_call: TRBD1; v_call: TRBV4-2; clone_size: NA; cdr3_nt: TGTGCCAGCAGCCCCGGAGCAGGGGGCATCGGGGAGCTGTTTTTT; cdr3_aa: CASSPGAGGIGELFF
j_call: TRBJ1-5; d_call: TRBD1; v_call: TRBV28; clone_size: NA; cdr3_nt: TGTGCCAGCCTCCGGGACAGGGGAATTCAGCCCCAGCATTTT; cdr3_aa: CASLRDRGIQPQHF
j_call: TRBJ1-2; d_call: TRBD1; v_call: TRBV10-3; clone_size: NA; cdr3_nt: TGTGCCATCCTTAGGGACAGGTCGACGTACACCTTC; cdr3_aa: CAILRDRSTYTF
j_call: TRBJ2-7; d_call: TRBD1; v_call: TRBV29-1; clone_size: NA; cdr3_nt: TGCAGCGTTGAAGGAGGACAGGGGTCCTACGAGCAGTACTTC; cdr3_aa: CSVEGGQGSYEQYF
j_call: TRBJ2-3; d_call: TRBD2; v_call: TRBV6-1; clone_size: NA; cdr3_nt: TGTGCCAGCAGTGAAGGTCTAAGCGGGGGGAATACGCAGTATTTT; cdr3_aa: CASSEGLSGGNTQYF
j_call: TRBJ1-1; d_call: TRBD1; v_call: TRBV24-1; clone_size: NA; cdr3_nt: TGTGCCACCAGACAGGGGGAGAGAGGCACTGAAGCTTTCTTT; cdr3_aa: CATRQGERGTEAFF
j_call: TRBJ2-7; d_call: NA; v_call: TRBV24-1; clone_size: NA; cdr3_nt: TGTGCCACCAGTGATTTAGGACAGACCTACGAGCAGTACTTC; cdr3_aa: CATSDLGQTYEQYF
j_call: TRBJ2-1; d_call: NA; v_call: TRBV5-1; clone_size: NA; cdr3_nt: TGCGCCAGCAGGGACACCAACAATGAGCAGTTCTTC; cdr3_aa: CASRDTNNEQFF
j_call: TRBJ1-2; d_call: NA; v_call: TRBV29-1; clone_size: NA; cdr3_nt: TGCAGCGTTGATAGGGGGTCTGACTATGGCTACACCTTC; cdr3_aa: CSVDRGSDYGYTF
j_call: TRBJ2-3; d_call: NA; v_call: TRBV20-1; clone_size: NA; cdr3_nt: TGCAGTGCTAGTCGGGGAGCAGATACGCAGTATTTT; cdr3_aa: CSASRGADTQYF
j_call: TRBJ2-5; d_call: NA; v_call: TRBV27; clone_size: NA; cdr3_nt: TGTGCCAGCAGTTTTGGTGCGGGGAACCAAGAGACCCAGTACTTC; cdr3_aa: CASSFGAGNQETQYF
j_call: TRBJ2-7; d_call: NA; v_call: TRBV6-2/TRBV6-3; clone_size: few; cdr3_nt: TGTGCCACCAGTCTAACCTACGAGCAGTACTTC; cdr3_aa: CATSLTYEQYF
j_call: TRBJ2-7; d_call: TRBD1; v_call: TRBV6-6; clone_size: NA; cdr3_nt: TGTGCCAGCAGTCCCCACGACAGGGACGAGCAGTACTTC; cdr3_aa: CASSPHDRDEQYF
j_call: TRBJ2-7; d_call: TRBD1; v_call: TRBV27; clone_size: NA; cdr3_nt: TGTGCCAGCAGTCCGGACAGGACCTACGAGCAGTACTTC; cdr3_aa: CASSPDRTYEQYF
j_call: TRBJ1-1; d_call: NA; v_call: TRBV11-2; clone_size: NA; cdr3_nt: TGTGCCAGCAGCCGCCGGGAATGGGACACTGAAGCTTTCTTT; cdr3_aa: CASSRREWDTEAFF